These 27 T cell receptor beta chains came from one sample sequenced in a study of cytomegalovirus exposure and HLA in healthy donors. It was with 60 Vbeta and 13 Jbeta primers that the PCR ran. TCRdb's copy holds only in-frame clones and misses some; the assay was immunoSEQ multiplex PCR. The table lists around 97,000 clones, around 85% of them singletons. Sequencing used PBMCs. The source is a man aged 40-50 years in good health and CMV-seropositive.

About this clone itself: Other DNA sequences in this specimen translate into the identical CDR3. The CDR3 sequence is CASSYLGQGNTGELFF. CDR3 in DNA: TGTGCCAGCAGTTACCTGGGACAGGGCAACACCGGGGAGCTGTTTTTT. The chain joins TRBV6-5 to TRBJ2-2; 9 nucleotides align to TRBD1. The CDR3 spans 16 residues. Germline CDR1 is MNHEY and CDR2 is SVGAGI. With V trimmed by 2 bases and J by 2 bases, 3 bases remained unmatched.

This clone appeared a single time. The J gene is TRBJ2-3, the V gene TRBV5-1; D may be TRBD1 (6 bases). Germline V gene sequence: CDR1 SGHRS, CDR2 YFSETQ. The V and J ends lost 0 bases and 6 bases respectively, with 14 bases between them. The CDR3 consists of 15 residues. CDR3 loop: CASSLVGRGPDTQYF. The CDR3 bases are TGCGCCAGCAGCTTGGTAGGCAGGGGACCCGATACGCAGTATTTT.

The V and J genes are TRBV5-1 and TRBJ2-1, with TRBD2 as a possible D gene (5 bases). CDR3 size: 11 residues. CDR1 is SGHRS, CDR2 YFSETQ, per germline. The ends were cut back, 8 bases at V and 11 bases at J, with 14 bases in the middle. The CDR3 sequence: CARQPGKKQFF. The CDR3 nucleotides read TGCGCCAGACAACCGGGAAAAAAGCAGTTCTTC.

The genes are TRBV6-5 and TRBJ2-5; maybe TRBD1 (5 bases). The J call may be wrong; the DNA end is better matched by TRBJ2-7. CDR3 length: 15 amino acids. Germline V lookup: CDR1 MNHEY, CDR2 SVGAGI. The CDR3 DNA reads TGTGCCAGCAGTCCAGTGGGGCACGAAGGGTACGAGCAGTACTTC. Translated: CASSPVGHEGYEQYF.

The chain employs TRBV7-2 and TRBJ2-7; TRBD1 aligns across 12 bases. J lost 3 bases, V lost 5 bases, and 11 bases had no gene match. This CDR3 has 17 amino acids. The germline V gene has CDR1 SGHTA and CDR2 FQGNSA. The CDR3, as DNA: TGTGCCAGCAGCCCCACCGGGGGACAGGGGGCAATCTACGAGCAGTACTTC. Its translation: CASSPTGGQGAIYEQYF. The variable domain in full, with the rest retrieved from reference TRBV7-2 and TRBJ2-7, is GAGVSQSPSNKVTEKGKDVELRCDPISGHTALYWYRQSLGQGLEFLIYFQGNSAPDKSGLPSDRFSAERTGGSVSTLTIQRTQQEDSAVYLCASSPTGGQGAIYEQYFGPGTRLTVT.

By its share, this clone is medium-sized. This chain connects TRBV6-5 to TRBJ2-7; 7 bases match TRBD2. V shed 6 bases and J 1 base; nucleotides not matched to a gene: 9. Germline V gives CDR1 MNHEY, CDR2 SVGAGI. This CDR3 has 15 amino acids. The chain's CDR3 is CASSPRDYSSYEQYF. The DNA for the CDR3 is TGTGCCAGCAGCCCCCGGGACTACTCGTCCTACGAGCAGTACTTC.

This chain joins TRBV6-5 and TRBJ2-5, with a tentative D call TRBD2 (5 bases). CDR3 size: 14 residues. V lost 0 bases and J lost 2, with 7 bases in between. Germline V gene lookup returns CDR1 MNHEY and CDR2 SVGAGI. CDR3 nucleotide sequence: TGTGCCAGCAGTTACTCGAGGAGGCAAGAGACCCAGTACTTC. It yields the protein CASSYSRRQETQYF.

The rearrangement joins TRBV7-8 to TRBJ1-5; a weak D match, TRBD1 (6 bases). Trimming pared 1 base from V and 3 bases from J, leaving 10 bases between. Germline V gives CDR1 SGHVS, CDR2 FQNEAQ. The length of the CDR3 is 15 residues. The CDR3 DNA sequence: TGTGCCAGCAGCTTAGGACAGGCATACAATCAGCCCCAGCATTTT. It yields the protein CASSLGQAYNQPQHF. Together with reference TRBV7-8 and TRBJ1-5, the CDR3 gives the full variable domain: GAGVSQSPRYKVAKRGQDVALRCDPISGHVSLFWYQQALGQGPEFLTYFQNEAQLDKSGLPSDRFFAERPEGSVSTLKIQRTQQEDSAVYLCASSLGQAYNQPQHFGDGTRLSIL.

The chain uses TRBV5-6 and TRBJ1-1, with 9 nucleotides matching TRBD1. Germline trimming cut 0 bases from V and 10 bases from J; bases unmatched to any gene: 7. The CDR3 loop spans 14 amino acids. The germline CDR1 and CDR2 sequences are SGHDT and YYEEEE. Here the CDR3 DNA reads TGTGCCAGCAGCTTGGGGTCAGGGACAGGGATAGCTTTCTTT. This gives the protein CASSLGSGTGIAFF.

The V gene is TRBV28, the J gene TRBJ2-7; 13 bases line up with TRBD2. This CDR3 region has 19 residues. Germline assignment: CDR1 MDHEN and CDR2 SYDVKM. Trimming removed 5 bases from V and 0 bases from J; junction bases left unmatched: 13. CDR3 amino acids: CASSLSFGTSGIGSYEQYF. DNA of the CDR3: TGTGCCAGCAGTCTCTCCTTCGGGACTAGCGGGATCGGCTCCTACGAGCAGTACTTC.

The chain carries TRBV7-6 and TRBJ1-4; D gene ambiguous. The germline V gene has CDR1 SGHVS and CDR2 FNYEAQ. Trimming removed 5 bases from V and 0 bases from J, with 13 bases in between. The CDR3 consists of 16 residues. DNA of the CDR3: TGTGCCAGCAGCCGAGGGAGGGCTGCAACTAATGAAAAACTGTTTTTT. The encoded protein is CASSRGRAATNEKLFF.

This chain uses TRBV29-1 with TRBJ2-1; tentative D call: TRBD1 (5 bases). Trimming cost V 3 bases and J 8 bases, with 14 bases left between them. Germline V lookup: CDR1 SQVTM, CDR2 ANQGSEA. The CDR3 covers 13 residues. The CDR3: CSVESDRRDEQFF. As DNA, the CDR3 is TGCAGCGTTGAGTCTGACAGACGGGATGAGCAGTTCTTC.

The chain is built from TRBV5-1 and TRBJ2-1, with 11 bases that match TRBD2. The germline gives CDR1 SGHRS, CDR2 YFSETQ. Trimming at V came to 2 bases and at J to 10 bases, leaving 8 bases not matched to a gene. The length of the CDR3 is 15 residues. The CDR3 DNA is TGCGCCAGCAGCTTTACTAGCGGGAGATTAGGCGAGCAGTTCTTC. It encodes CASSFTSGRLGEQFF.

The chain uses TRBV19 and TRBJ1-4, with a possible D match to TRBD1 (6 bases). In germline, CDR1 is LNHDA, CDR2 SQIVND (reference sequence). V lost 0 bases and J lost 8, with 13 bases in between. The CDR3 length is 15 residues. For the CDR3, the DNA is TGTGCCAGTAGTATAGAGGCGACAGGCCGGGAAAAACTGTTTTTT. Translating it yields CASSIEATGREKLFF.

The chain joins TRBV4-1 to TRBJ2-1; TRBD2 is a possible D gene (6 bases). The CDR3 length is 17 residues. Trimming removed 1 base from V and 0 bases from J, with 13 bases in between. Looked up from germline, CDR1 is MGHRA and CDR2 is YSYEKL. Here the CDR3 reads CASSQGDGLSSYNEQFF. As DNA, the CDR3 is TGCGCCAGCAGCCAAGGGGACGGACTAAGCTCCTACAATGAGCAGTTCTTC.

The rearrangement uses TRBV18 and TRBJ1-1; D possibly corresponds to TRBD1 (6 bases). Germline assignment: CDR1 KGHSH and CDR2 LQKENI. The CDR3 totals 12 residues. With 4 bases removed from V and 3 bases from J, the gap between germline ends came to 6 bases. This CDR3 reads CASSQGDTEAFF. CDR3 DNA sequence: TGTGCCAGCTCACAGGGGGACACTGAAGCTTTCTTT.

The chain is built from TRBV27 and TRBJ1-5, with D perhaps matching TRBD1 (5 bases). V lost 1 base, J lost 9 bases, and 7 bases lay in between. The CDR3 covers 12 residues. Germline V gene lookup returns CDR1 MNHEY and CDR2 SMNVEV (reference sequence). CDR3: CASSLYQGPQHF. CDR3 coding DNA: TGTGCCAGCAGTTTATACCAGGGGCCCCAGCATTTT.

The V gene is TRBV5-1, the J gene TRBJ2-4, with 9 bases lining up with TRBD2. The germline gives CDR1 SGHRS, CDR2 YFSETQ. J lost 8 bases, V lost 1 base, and 10 bases had no gene match. The CDR3 extends over 16 amino acids. CDR3 sequence: CASSLNLAGGQDIQYF. In DNA, the CDR3 is TGCGCCAGCAGCTTGAATCTCGCGGGAGGGCAGGACATTCAGTACTTC.

The chain carries TRBV6-1 and TRBJ2-5; 11 bases fit TRBD1. J gave up 4 bases and V 1 base, and 5 bases lay outside the gene matches. CDR1 is MNHNS, CDR2 SASEGT, per germline. This CDR3 contains 16 residues. The CDR3 region is CASSEEGQGGSETQYF. The CDR3 region has the DNA TGTGCCAGCAGTGAAGAGGGACAGGGGGGGTCAGAGACCCAGTACTTC.

This sequence joins TRBV2 and TRBJ2-6; the D gene is possibly TRBD1 (5 bases). This CDR3 has 15 residues. The V and J ends lost 2 bases and 0 bases respectively, with 5 bases between them. Germline CDR1 and CDR2: SNHLY and FYNNEI. The CDR3: CASSEQGSGANVLTF. The DNA for the CDR3 is TGTGCCAGCAGTGAACAGGGCTCTGGGGCCAACGTCCTGACTTTC.

The chain is built from TRBV5-1 and TRBJ2-5; 8 bases fit TRBD1. The end of the DNA is better explained by TRBJ2-7, so the J call may be wrong. There are 14 residues in the CDR3. Germline values: CDR1 SGHRS, CDR2 YFSETQ. The CDR3 nucleotides read TGCGCCAGCAGCCCCGGGACAGGTGGATACGAGCAGTACTTC. This gives the protein CASSPGTGGYEQYF.

The rearrangement links TRBV9 to TRBJ1-1; D is uncertain. The CDR3 consists of 15 residues. Per germline, CDR1 SGDLS and CDR2 YYNGEE. V lost 0 bases to trimming and J lost 6 bases, with 15 bases between them. CDR3 coding DNA: TGTGCCAGCAGCGTAGCTACCAGCTCAACAGCTGAAGCTTTCTTT. This translates into CASSVATSSTAEAFF.

This clone was counted between two and nine times. The V gene is TRBV6-1, the J gene TRBJ1-2; D remains unclear. Trimming pared 4 bases from V and 4 bases from J, leaving 13 bases between. This CDR3 has 14 residues. Germline V gene data show CDR1 as MNHNS and CDR2 as SASEGT. CDR3 amino acids: CASSAGHRVYGYTF. The CDR3, as DNA: TGTGCCAGCAGTGCTGGGCACAGAGTCTATGGCTACACCTTC.

This clone was recorded only once. V usage is TRBV7-9 and J usage is TRBJ1-4, with D perhaps matching TRBD1 (5 bases). This CDR3 is 15 amino acids long. Trimming removed 3 bases from V and 8 bases from J, with 16 bases in between. Germline V gene lookup returns CDR1 SEHNR and CDR2 FQNEAQ (reference sequence). CDR3 sequence: CASSFGGTSFEKLFF. CDR3 bases: TGTGCCAGCAGCTTCGGCGGGACGTCTTTCGAAAAACTGTTTTTT. Supplemented by reference TRBV7-9 and TRBJ1-4, the full variable domain reads DTGVSQNPRHKITKRGQNVTFRCDPISEHNRLYWYRQTLGQGPEFLTYFQNEAQLEKSRLLSDRFSAERPKGSFSTLEIQRTEQGDSAMYLCASSFGGTSFEKLFFGSGTQLSVL.

The genes are TRBV6-1 and TRBJ1-2; TRBD1 aligns across 9 bases. Germline lookup yields CDR1 MNHNS and CDR2 SASEGT. The CDR3 loop spans 15 amino acids. V was pared by 9 bases and J by 7 bases, with 15 bases of the junction left unmatched. The CDR3 sequence is CASTESPGTGFGYTF. The CDR3 region has the DNA TGTGCCAGTACAGAGAGTCCCGGGACAGGGTTTGGCTACACCTTC.

This clone appeared a single time. The chain is built from TRBV2 and TRBJ1-1, with D possibly being TRBD1 (5 bases). The germline V and J ends were trimmed by 7 bases and 3 bases, with 12 bases remaining between them. CDR3 size: 13 residues. Germline V gives CDR1 SNHLY, CDR2 FYNNEI. CDR3 amino acids: CASTGWGDTEAFF. Written as DNA, the CDR3 is TGTGCCAGCACTGGGTGGGGGGACACTGAAGCTTTCTTT. Complete variable domain (other parts from reference TRBV2 and TRBJ1-1): EPEVTQTPSHQVTQMGQEVILRCVPISNHLYFYWYRQILGQKVEFLVSFYNNEISEKSEIFDDQFSVERPDGSNFTLKIRSTKLEDSAMYFCASTGWGDTEAFFGQGTRLTVV.

This chain links TRBV29-1 with TRBJ2-3, with D uncertain. This CDR3 is 12 amino acids long. CDR1 is SQVTM, CDR2 ANQGSEA, per germline. V lost 8 bases, J lost 4 bases, and 13 bases lay in between. The CDR3: CSILDAADTQYF. CDR3 coding DNA: TGCAGCATCCTCGACGCGGCAGATACGCAGTATTTT.